Reported below is one TCR beta chain. Trimming took 11 bases from V and 9 from J, leaving 19 bases between them. This CDR3 region has 13 residues. Germline CDR1 reads MNHEY; CDR2 reads SVGAGI. Alpha and beta constant-region primers primed reverse transcription of about 0.5 ug RNA. Alpha and beta chain libraries were made separately by chain-specific third strand synthesis with multiplexing indices. TCRdb recomputed calls from the 5' RACE reads with MiXCR, one row per CDR3 protein. The repertoire holds about 9,600 distinct CDR3 sequences, with roughly 7% as singletons. This record comes from a study of HIV-infected patients and healthy controls. All unsorted peripheral T cells were captured because whole blood was used without fractionation.

The gene calls are TRBV6-5 and TRBJ2-2, with TRBD2 as a possible D gene (6 bases). Here the sequenced sample was blood, taken before antiretroviral therapy. The TCR was taken from an adult with HIV infection. CDR3 sequence (DNA): TGTGCCGGCGGAGGGGTAGCGACCAGGGAGCTGTTTTTT. Protein product: CAGGGVATRELFF.